The T cell receptor beta chain described here comes from a study of T cell changes during pregnancy in multiple sclerosis. Per germline, CDR1 LNHNV and CDR2 YYDKDF (reference sequence). Trimming cost V 0 bases and J 3 bases, with 21 bases left between them. The CDR3 has 19 residues. The protocol was immunoSEQ multiplex PCR, while the TCRdb copy is restricted to in-frame clones and leaves out a portion. The sample lists around 64,000 clones, over 90% occurring once. This material consisted of CD8+ T cells from peripheral blood mononuclear cells, taken in the third trimester of pregnancy. The rearrangement links TRBV15 to TRBJ2-1, with TRBD2 as a possible D gene (5 bases). This receptor was identified in a female donor with multiple sclerosis, enrolled in a pregnancy study. CDR3 loop: CATSRDPILNGNNYNEQFF. CDR3 nucleotide sequence: TGTGCCACCAGCAGAGATCCGATTTTGAACGGGAACAACTACAATGAGCAGTTCTTC.